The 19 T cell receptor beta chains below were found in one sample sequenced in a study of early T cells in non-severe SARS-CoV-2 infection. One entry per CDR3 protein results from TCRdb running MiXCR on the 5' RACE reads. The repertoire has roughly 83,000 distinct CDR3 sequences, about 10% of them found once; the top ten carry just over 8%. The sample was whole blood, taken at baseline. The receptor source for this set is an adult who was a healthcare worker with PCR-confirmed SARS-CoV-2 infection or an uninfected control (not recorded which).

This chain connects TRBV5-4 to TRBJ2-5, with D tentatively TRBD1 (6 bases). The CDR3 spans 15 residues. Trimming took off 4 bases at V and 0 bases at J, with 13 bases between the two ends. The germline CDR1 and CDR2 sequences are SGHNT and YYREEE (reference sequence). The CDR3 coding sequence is TGTGCCAGCAGCCCGGGGACAACCAACCAAGAGACCCAGTACTTC. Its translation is CASSPGTTNQETQYF.

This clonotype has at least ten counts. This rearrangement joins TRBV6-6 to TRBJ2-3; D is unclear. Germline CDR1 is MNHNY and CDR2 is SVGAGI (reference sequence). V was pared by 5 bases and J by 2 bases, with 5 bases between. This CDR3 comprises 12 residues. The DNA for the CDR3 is TGTGCCAGCAGTCTTTACACAGATACGCAGTATTTT. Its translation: CASSLYTDTQYF.

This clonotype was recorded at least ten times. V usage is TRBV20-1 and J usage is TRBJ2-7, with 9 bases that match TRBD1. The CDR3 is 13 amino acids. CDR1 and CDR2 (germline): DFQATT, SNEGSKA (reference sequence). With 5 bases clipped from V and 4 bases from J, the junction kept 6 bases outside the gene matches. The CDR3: CSAPWDRAYEQYF. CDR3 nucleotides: TGCAGTGCTCCCTGGGACAGGGCATACGAGCAGTACTTC.

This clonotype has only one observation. The CDR3 here is CASSLGTGEQFF. The CDR3 DNA reads TGTGCCAGCAGTTTAGGGACAGGCGAGCAGTTCTTC. V usage is TRBV12-3 or TRBV12-4 and J usage is TRBJ2-1; TRBD1 aligns across 7 bases. The J segment lost 10 bases and the V segment lost 1 base, leaving 1 base of the junction unmatched. CDR3 length: 12 amino acids.

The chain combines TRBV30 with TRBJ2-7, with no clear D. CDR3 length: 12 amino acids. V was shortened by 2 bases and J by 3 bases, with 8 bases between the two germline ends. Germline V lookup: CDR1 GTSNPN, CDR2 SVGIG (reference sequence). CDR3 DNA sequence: TGTGCCTGGAGTATCGGGCACTACGAGCAGTACTTC. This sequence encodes CAWSIGHYEQYF.

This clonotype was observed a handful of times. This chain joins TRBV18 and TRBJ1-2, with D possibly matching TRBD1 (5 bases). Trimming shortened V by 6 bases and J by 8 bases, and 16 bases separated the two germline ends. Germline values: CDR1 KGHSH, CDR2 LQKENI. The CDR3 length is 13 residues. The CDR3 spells CASSLDSHRGYTF. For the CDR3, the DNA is TGTGCCAGCTCCCTCGACAGCCACCGAGGCTACACCTTC.

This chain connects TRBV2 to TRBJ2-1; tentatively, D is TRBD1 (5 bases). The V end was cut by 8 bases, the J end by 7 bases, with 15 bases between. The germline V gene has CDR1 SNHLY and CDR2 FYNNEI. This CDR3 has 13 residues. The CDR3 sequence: CASLGVSTNEQFF. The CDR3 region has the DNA TGTGCCAGCTTAGGGGTTAGTACGAATGAGCAGTTCTTC.

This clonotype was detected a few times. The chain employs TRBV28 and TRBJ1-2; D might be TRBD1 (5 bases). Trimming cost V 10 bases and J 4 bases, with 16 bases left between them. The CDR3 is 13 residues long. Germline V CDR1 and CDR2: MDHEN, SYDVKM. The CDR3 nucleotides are TGTGCCACCAGAGTAGACAGATTCTATGGCTACACCTTC. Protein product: CATRVDRFYGYTF.

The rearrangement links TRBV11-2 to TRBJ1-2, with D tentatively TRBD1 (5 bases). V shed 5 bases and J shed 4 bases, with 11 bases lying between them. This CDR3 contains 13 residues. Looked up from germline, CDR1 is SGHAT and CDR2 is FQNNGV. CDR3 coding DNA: TGTGCCAGCAGCCCTCAGCAGGGCTATGGCTACACCTTC. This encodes CASSPQQGYGYTF.

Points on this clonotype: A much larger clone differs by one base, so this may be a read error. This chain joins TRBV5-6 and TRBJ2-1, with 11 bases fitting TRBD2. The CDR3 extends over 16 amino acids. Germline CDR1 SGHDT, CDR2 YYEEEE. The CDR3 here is CASSLAGLAASGEQSF. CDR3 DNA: TGTGCCAGCAGCTTGGCGGGACTAGCGGCATCAGGAGAGCAGTCCTTC.

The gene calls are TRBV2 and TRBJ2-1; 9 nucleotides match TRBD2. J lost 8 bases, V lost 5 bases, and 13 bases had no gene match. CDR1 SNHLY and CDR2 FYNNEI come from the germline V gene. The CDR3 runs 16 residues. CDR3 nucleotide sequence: TGTGCCAGCAGTTCCGCGCTAGCGGGAACGGTCGATGAGCAGTTCTTC. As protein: CASSSALAGTVDEQFF. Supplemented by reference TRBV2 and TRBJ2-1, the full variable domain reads EPEVTQTPSHQVTQMGQEVILRCVPISNHLYFYWYRQILGQKVEFLVSFYNNEISEKSEIFDDQFSVERPDGSNFTLKIRSTKLEDSAMYFCASSSALAGTVDEQFFGPGTRLTVL.

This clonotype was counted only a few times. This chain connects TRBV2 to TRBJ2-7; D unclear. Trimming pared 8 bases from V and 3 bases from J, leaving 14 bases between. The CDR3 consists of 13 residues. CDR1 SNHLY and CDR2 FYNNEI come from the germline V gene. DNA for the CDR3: TGTGCCAGCTCCTCGGGCAGCCTCTACGAGCAGTACTTC. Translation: CASSSGSLYEQYF.

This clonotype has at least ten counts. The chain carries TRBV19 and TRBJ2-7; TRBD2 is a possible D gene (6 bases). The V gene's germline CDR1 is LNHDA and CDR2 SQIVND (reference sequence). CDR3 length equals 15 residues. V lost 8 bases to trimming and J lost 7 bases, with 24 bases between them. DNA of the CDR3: TGTGCCAGTCCACCCGCTGACGGGAGCCCGAGGGAGCAGTACTTC. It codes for CASPPADGSPREQYF.

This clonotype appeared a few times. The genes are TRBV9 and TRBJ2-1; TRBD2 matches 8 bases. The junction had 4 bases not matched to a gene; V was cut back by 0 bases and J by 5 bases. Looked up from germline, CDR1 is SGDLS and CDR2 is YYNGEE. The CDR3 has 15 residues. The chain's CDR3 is CASSVDGRAHNEQFF. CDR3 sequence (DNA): TGTGCCAGCAGCGTAGACGGGAGGGCGCACAATGAGCAGTTCTTC.

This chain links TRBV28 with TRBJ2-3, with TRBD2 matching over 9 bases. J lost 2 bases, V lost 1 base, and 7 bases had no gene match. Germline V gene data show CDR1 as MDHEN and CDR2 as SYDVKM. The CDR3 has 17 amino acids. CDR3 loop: CASSLLGLAGITDTQYF. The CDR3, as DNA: TGTGCCAGCAGTTTATTAGGGCTAGCGGGAATCACAGATACGCAGTATTTT.

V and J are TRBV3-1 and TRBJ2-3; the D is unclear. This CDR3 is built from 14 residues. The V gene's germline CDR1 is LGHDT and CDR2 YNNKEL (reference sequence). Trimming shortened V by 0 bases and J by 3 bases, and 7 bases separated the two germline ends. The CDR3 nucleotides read TGTGCCAGCAGCCAAGATCGGAGAACAGATACGCAGTATTTT. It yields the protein CASSQDRRTDTQYF.

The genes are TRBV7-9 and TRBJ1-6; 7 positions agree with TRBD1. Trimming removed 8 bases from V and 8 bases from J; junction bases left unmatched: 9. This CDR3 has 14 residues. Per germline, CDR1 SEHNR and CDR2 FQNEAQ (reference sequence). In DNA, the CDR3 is TGTGCCAGCTCCCAGGGGGGTTGGGATTCACCCCTCCACTTT. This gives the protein CASSQGGWDSPLHF.

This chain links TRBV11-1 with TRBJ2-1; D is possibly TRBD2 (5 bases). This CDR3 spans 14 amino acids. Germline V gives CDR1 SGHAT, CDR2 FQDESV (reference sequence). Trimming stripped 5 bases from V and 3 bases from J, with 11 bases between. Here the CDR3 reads CASSQGLYYNEQFF. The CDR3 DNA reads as TGTGCCAGCAGCCAAGGACTGTACTACAATGAGCAGTTCTTC.

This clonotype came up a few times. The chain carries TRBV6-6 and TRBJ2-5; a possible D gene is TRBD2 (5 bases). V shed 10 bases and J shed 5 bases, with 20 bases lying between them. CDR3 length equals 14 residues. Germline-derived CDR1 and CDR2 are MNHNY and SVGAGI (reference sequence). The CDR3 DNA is TGTGCCACGGCCCAGCGGCAGAGTGTTGAGACCCAGTACTTC. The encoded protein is CATAQRQSVETQYF.